A selection of T cell receptor beta chains follows, all from one sample in a study of blood T cells in healthy people across ages. MiXCR, run by TCRdb on the 5' RACE reads, gives a single entry per CDR3 protein. The sample contains 800,000 to 950,000 distinct CDR3 sequences, roughly 50% of which appear only once. Material: blood. The source is a young man in good health. CDR3s include the opening cysteine and the closing phenylalanine or tryptophan. The D gene is left open where the match is weak. Not every row has a clone size; where given, it reads once, few, many or a size class.

TRBV20-1	TRBJ2-4	NA	NA	CSARAVVELAKNIQYF	TGCAGTGCTAGGGCGGTCGTAGAACTAGCCAAAAACATTCAGTACTTC
TRBV6-1	TRBJ2-6	TRBD1	NA	CASSEGGTGRTNVLTF	TGTGCCAGCAGTGAAGGAGGGACAGGGAGGACCAACGTCCTGACTTTC
TRBV2	TRBJ2-3	TRBD2	NA	CASSGGLAGTTSTDTQYF	TGTGCCAGCAGTGGGGGACTAGCGGGAACAACTAGCACAGATACGCAGTATTTT
TRBV2	TRBJ1-2	NA	NA	CASSEELGSRTGYTF	TGTGCCAGCAGTGAAGAATTAGGCAGTCGAACTGGCTACACCTTC
TRBV12-3/TRBV12-4	TRBJ1-2	NA	NA	CASSTQGRKGAGYTF	TGTGCCAGCAGTACCCAGGGACGGAAGGGAGCTGGCTACACCTTC
TRBV4-1	TRBJ2-7	NA	NA	CASSSSGGPQYF	TGCGCCAGCAGCTCATCTGGAGGGCCCCAGTACTTC
TRBV9	TRBJ2-1	TRBD2	few	CASSVSGVDYNEQFF	TGTGCCAGCAGCGTAAGCGGGGTTGACTACAATGAGCAGTTCTTC
TRBV4-1	TRBJ1-6	NA	NA	CASSQDLTMLSSPLHF	TGCGCCAGCAGCCAAGATCTTACAATGCTTTCATCACCCCTCCACTTT
TRBV29-1	TRBJ2-1	TRBD2	NA	CSVTPGLQSSYNEQFF	TGCAGCGTTACCCCGGGACTACAAAGCTCCTACAATGAGCAGTTCTTC
TRBV9	TRBJ2-7	NA	NA	CASSVGIASYEQYF	TGTGCCAGCAGCGTAGGGATAGCGTCCTACGAGCAGTACTTC
TRBV11-2	TRBJ1-1	NA	NA	CASSFNPRGNTEAFF	TGTGCCAGCAGCTTTAATCCGCGGGGAAACACTGAAGCTTTCTTT
TRBV7-2	TRBJ1-5	NA	few	CASSLGQREPQHF	TGTGCCAGCAGCTTAGGACAGAGGGAGCCCCAGCATTTT
TRBV27	TRBJ1-4	TRBD1	NA	CASSPEGTGSDYNEKLFF	TGTGCCAGCAGTCCTGAGGGGACAGGCTCCGACTATAATGAAAAACTGTTTTTT
TRBV20-1	TRBJ2-7	NA	NA	CSARWAVSYEQYF	TGCAGTGCTAGGTGGGCGGTCTCCTACGAGCAGTACTTC
TRBV6-1	TRBJ2-7	NA	many	CASSEGGGQYF	TGTGCCAGCAGTGAAGGGGGAGGACAGTACTTC
TRBV7-9	TRBJ2-7	NA	few	CASSSSVDEQYF	TGTGCCAGCAGCTCTTCGGTCGACGAGCAGTACTTC
TRBV12-3/TRBV12-4	TRBJ1-2	NA	NA	CASSSRVGYGYTF	TGTGCCAGCAGTTCTCGAGTTGGGTATGGCTACACCTTC
TRBV9	TRBJ2-2	NA	NA	CASSVKGSQTHTGELFF	TGTGCCAGCAGCGTAAAGGGGAGCCAAACCCACACGGGGGAGCTGTTTTTT
TRBV5-1	TRBJ2-3	TRBD1	few	CASSRGQQSTDTQYF	TGCGCCAGCAGCCGGGGACAGCAAAGCACAGATACGCAGTATTTT
TRBV10-3	TRBJ2-1	NA	NA	CAISPGSGSYNEQFF	TGTGCCATCAGCCCGGGGAGTGGATCCTACAATGAGCAGTTCTTC
TRBV20-1	TRBJ2-5	NA	many	CSVPPGKETQYF	TGCAGTGTTCCGCCCGGGAAGGAGACCCAGTACTTC
TRBV3-1	TRBJ1-6	NA	once	CASSPRQNYNSPLHF	TGTGCCAGCAGCCCCAGACAGAACTATAATTCACCCCTCCACTTT
TRBV29-1	TRBJ1-2	NA	few	CSVEDGSPNTGYTF	TGCAGCGTTGAAGATGGGTCCCCGAATACTGGCTACACCTTC
TRBV7-8	TRBJ2-1	NA	NA	CASSPPLDEQFF	TGTGCCAGCAGCCCTCCTCTAGATGAGCAGTTCTTC
TRBV2	TRBJ2-1	TRBD2	NA	CASSVPGRGGDNEQFF	TGTGCCAGCAGTGTCCCCGGGAGGGGGGGCGACAATGAGCAGTTCTTC
TRBV20-1	TRBJ1-6	TRBD1	few	CSARPQGERQGPLHF	TGCAGTGCTAGGCCGCAGGGGGAAAGACAGGGGCCCCTCCACTTT
TRBV20-1	TRBJ1-2	NA	NA	CSVRREGGYTF	TGCAGTGTGAGGAGGGAAGGTGGCTACACCTTC
TRBV7-2	TRBJ2-7	TRBD1	NA	CASSRGGYYEQYF	TGTGCCAGCAGCCGAGGGGGCTACTACGAGCAGTACTTC
TRBV5-1	TRBJ2-1	TRBD2	once	CASSLASSGGINEQFF	TGCGCCAGCAGCTTGGCATCTAGCGGGGGTATCAATGAGCAGTTCTTC
TRBV2	TRBJ2-7	TRBD1	NA	CAGTKTGTGDYEQYF	TGTGCCGGCACTAAAACCGGGACAGGCGATTACGAGCAGTACTTC
TRBV4-1	TRBJ2-5	NA	NA	CASSLSGVYQETQYF	TGCGCCAGCAGCCTGTCAGGAGTGTACCAAGAGACCCAGTACTTC
TRBV9	TRBJ2-3	NA	NA	CASSLGGIQLTDTQYF	TGTGCCAGCAGCCTAGGGGGAATACAGCTCACAGATACGCAGTATTTT
TRBV20-1	TRBJ1-6	TRBD1	once	CSAIGIGQGSALHF	TGCAGTGCTATAGGAATAGGACAGGGCAGCGCCCTCCACTTT